This TCR beta chain was recorded in a study of T cell responses to AZD1222 COVID-19 vaccine. Looking at the study overall: The analysis combined second doses at about 4 or about 12 weeks. Study results and limitations: Females outnumbered males among donors, who were mostly white British; clonal diversity was possibly underestimated.

The method was immunoSEQ multiplex PCR; TCRdb's version includes in-frame clones alone and lacks a portion of them. This repertoire shows about 110,000 clones, roughly nine tenths found once; its top ten account for 5.2%. This clone was detected once. The target antigen is unknown. The junction had 9 bases not matched to a gene; V was cut back by 0 bases and J by 6 bases. The CDR3 loop spans 17 amino acids. Germline CDR1 reads LGHNA; CDR2 reads YSLEER. V gene TRBV4-3 combines with J gene TRBJ2-3; 10 positions match TRBD1. Sequences were derived from peripheral blood, sampled on day 0 of AZD1222 vaccination. The sequence was collected from an adult in good health. The CDR3 coding sequence is TGCGCCAGCAGCCAAGAGGAGACAGGGGGCGCATCCGATACGCAGTATTTT. Protein product: CASSQEETGGASDTQYF.